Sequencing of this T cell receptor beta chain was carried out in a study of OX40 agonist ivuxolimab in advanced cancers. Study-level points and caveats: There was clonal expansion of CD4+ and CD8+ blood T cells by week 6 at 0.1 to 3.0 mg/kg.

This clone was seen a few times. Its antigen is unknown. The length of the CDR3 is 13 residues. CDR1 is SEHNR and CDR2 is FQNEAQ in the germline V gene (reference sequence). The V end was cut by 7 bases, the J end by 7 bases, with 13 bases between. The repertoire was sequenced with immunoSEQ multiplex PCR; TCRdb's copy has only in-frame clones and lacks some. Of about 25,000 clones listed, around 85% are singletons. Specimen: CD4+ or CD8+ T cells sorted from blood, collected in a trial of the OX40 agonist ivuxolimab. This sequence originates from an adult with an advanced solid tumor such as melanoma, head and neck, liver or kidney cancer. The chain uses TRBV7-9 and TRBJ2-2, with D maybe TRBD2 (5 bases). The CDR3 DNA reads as TGTGCCAGCACCCCCGACGGGGTCGGGGAGCTGTTTTTT. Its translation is CASTPDGVGELFF.